Following are 19 T cell receptor beta chains from one sample sequenced in a study of blood T cell repertoires in COVID-19. Produced via immunoSEQ multiplex PCR; TCRdb's table is partial and in-frame only. This table holds 78,000 or so clones, approximately 83% found once. The material sequenced was peripheral blood. These receptors were taken from a woman aged 55-70 years with acute or convalescent COVID-19.

V usage is TRBV7-2 and J usage is TRBJ2-3; 8 bases are a match to TRBD2. Unmatched junction bases numbered 8, after V lost 5 bases and J lost 4 bases. This CDR3 is built from 15 residues. Germline V lookup: CDR1 SGHTA, CDR2 FQGNSA. The CDR3 protein is CASSPQRGGPDTQYF. The CDR3 bases are TGTGCCAGCAGCCCTCAACGGGGGGGACCAGATACGCAGTATTTT.

The V gene is TRBV24-1, the J gene TRBJ1-2; TRBD1 agrees at 9 bases. The CDR3 runs 13 residues. Germline values: CDR1 KGHDR, CDR2 SFDVKD. Unmatched junction bases numbered 3, after V lost 4 bases and J lost 7 bases. The CDR3 DNA is TGTGCCACCAGTGACCCGACAGGGGGTGGCTACACCTTC. Its translation is CATSDPTGGGYTF.

This chain connects TRBV6-5 to TRBJ2-7; D unresolved. There are 11 residues in the CDR3. Germline CDR1 and CDR2: MNHEY and SVGAGI. Trimming left V 5 bases short and J 7 bases short, with 9 bases between. CDR3 nucleotides: TGTGCCAGCAGTCCCCGCCGGGAGCAGTACTTC. Translation: CASSPRREQYF.

This chain's CDR3 is CATSRSQWNEQFF. CDR3 coding DNA: TGTGCCACCAGCAGATCACAGTGGAATGAGCAGTTCTTC. V gene TRBV15 combines with J gene TRBJ2-1; no clear D gene. Looked up from germline, CDR1 is LNHNV and CDR2 is YYDKDF (reference sequence). The CDR3 is 13 amino acids. The germline V and J ends were trimmed by 2 bases and 7 bases, with 9 bases remaining between them.

The CDR3 here is CAWSSTGKAFF. The DNA of the CDR3 is TGTGCCTGGAGTTCGACAGGGAAAGCTTTCTTT. J is TRBJ1-1 and V is TRBV30, with 7 positions matching TRBD1. CDR1 is GTSNPN, CDR2 SVGIG, per germline (reference sequence). V was clipped by 2 bases and J by 9 bases; unmatched bases: 3. There are 11 residues in the CDR3.

This clone was seen just once. The J gene is TRBJ2-6, the V gene TRBV5-1; 7 bases line up with TRBD1. The junction had 18 bases not matched to a gene; V was cut back by 6 bases and J by 0 bases. The germline gives CDR1 SGHRS, CDR2 YFSETQ. The CDR3 consists of 20 residues. CDR3: CASKSYTGAERSSGANVLTF. CDR3 coding DNA: TGCGCCAGCAAGTCGTATACAGGGGCCGAAAGAAGCTCTGGGGCCAACGTCCTGACTTTC.

This CDR3 reads CAWNQIQGSTDTQYF. DNA for the CDR3: TGTGCCTGGAACCAAATACAGGGTAGCACAGATACGCAGTATTTT. This rearrangement joins TRBV30 to TRBJ2-3; D is perhaps TRBD1 (6 bases). This CDR3 has 15 amino acids. Trimming stripped 4 bases from V and 0 bases from J, with 14 bases between. Germline values: CDR1 GTSNPN, CDR2 SVGIG (reference sequence).

The rearrangement joins TRBV24-1 to TRBJ1-2; D possibly corresponds to TRBD1 (6 bases). Trimming removed 4 bases at V and 7 bases at J, with 18 bases between. Germline loops: CDR1 KGHDR, CDR2 SFDVKD. The CDR3 is 15 residues long. This CDR3 reads CATSERGDRWGGYTF. Here the CDR3 DNA reads TGTGCCACCAGTGAGAGGGGCGACAGGTGGGGTGGCTACACCTTC.

The chain joins TRBV4-1 to TRBJ1-1, with D possibly matching TRBD1 (5 bases). The CDR3 is 14 residues long. V gave up 1 base and J gave up 6 bases, with 12 bases separating them. CDR1 is MGHRA, CDR2 YSYEKL, per germline. The CDR3 DNA is TGCGCCAGCAGCCAAGCCGGGGGGGGGTCTGAAGCTTTCTTT. Translation gives CASSQAGGGSEAFF.

The chain employs TRBV7-3 and TRBJ2-7; TRBD2 agrees at 12 bases. This CDR3 comprises 15 residues. The V gene's germline CDR1 is SGHTA and CDR2 FQGTGA. J was trimmed by 2 bases and V by 5 bases; bases with no gene match: 4. CDR3 in DNA: TGTGCCAGCAGCAAGACTAGCGGGGGAGCCTACGAGCAGTACTTC. Residues: CASSKTSGGAYEQYF.

The rearrangement joins TRBV10-1 to TRBJ2-2; 7 bases are a match to TRBD2. Trimming removed 4 bases from V and 2 bases from J; junction bases left unmatched: 1. The V gene's germline CDR1 is WNHNN and CDR2 SYGVQD (reference sequence). The length of the CDR3 is 14 residues. CDR3 in DNA: TGCGCCAGCAGTGGACTAGCAAACACCGGGGAGCTGTTTTTT. It encodes CASSGLANTGELFF.

This chain links TRBV4-2 with TRBJ1-1, with a weak D call TRBD1 (5 bases). The V and J ends lost 0 bases and 7 bases respectively, with 12 bases between them. Germline V gene sequence: CDR1 LGHNA, CDR2 YNFKEQ. The CDR3 is 14 amino acids. The CDR3 bases are TGTGCCAGCAGCCAAGAACATGACAGTTTTGAAGCTTTCTTT. Residues: CASSQEHDSFEAFF.

This chain links TRBV15 with TRBJ1-5; D perhaps matches TRBD1 (5 bases). Germline assignment: CDR1 LNHNV and CDR2 YYDKDF (reference sequence). The germline V and J ends were trimmed by 8 bases and 6 bases, with 20 bases remaining between them. The CDR3 covers 15 residues. As DNA, the CDR3 is TGTGCCACCCGACCCTCAGGGAATAAGGCTCAGCCCCAGCATTTT. This encodes CATRPSGNKAQPQHF.

This clone was observed once. V and J are TRBV19 and TRBJ1-1; 7 bases agree with TRBD1. CDR3 length equals 15 residues. V dropped 5 bases and J dropped 8; count of bases not matched to a gene: 14. Germline assignment: CDR1 LNHDA and CDR2 SQIVND (reference sequence). Here the CDR3 reads CASSPSLRTGEEAFF. The CDR3 DNA sequence: TGTGCCAGTAGTCCCAGTCTTCGGACAGGCGAGGAAGCTTTCTTT.

V and J are TRBV6-5 and TRBJ2-2; D uncertain. Germline V gene lookup returns CDR1 MNHEY and CDR2 SVGAGI. Trimming pared 7 bases from V and 4 bases from J, leaving 10 bases between. The CDR3 is made up of 13 amino acids. The CDR3 bases are TGTGCCAGCAACCGACTTACCACCGGGGAGCTGTTTTTT. This gives the protein CASNRLTTGELFF.

The rearrangement links TRBV10-3 to TRBJ2-7; tentatively, D is TRBD2 (5 bases). Germline CDR1 ENHRY, CDR2 SYGVKD. This CDR3 has 14 amino acids. The V end lost 0 bases, the J end lost 3 bases, and 9 bases lay between the germline ends. The CDR3 region is CAISESEGSYEQYF. CDR3 sequence (DNA): TGTGCCATCAGTGAGTCAGAAGGGAGCTACGAGCAGTACTTC.

The genes are TRBV30 and TRBJ1-5; D not certain. Germline assignment: CDR1 GTSNPN and CDR2 SVGIG (reference sequence). The V and J ends lost 0 bases and 9 bases respectively, with 12 bases between them. This CDR3 is 13 amino acids long. The CDR3 sequence: CAWSVEEDAPQHF. In DNA form, the CDR3 reads TGTGCCTGGAGTGTCGAGGAGGACGCGCCCCAGCATTTT.

This chain connects TRBV3-1 (or the pseudogene TRBV3-2) to TRBJ1-4, with unresolved D. Trimming removed 4 bases from V and 8 bases from J, with 8 bases in between. This CDR3 spans 12 amino acids. CDR1 is LGHDT, CDR2 YNNKEL, per germline (reference sequence). CDR3 loop: CASSLYGEKLFF. The CDR3 DNA reads TGTGCCAGCAGCCTGTACGGGGAAAAACTGTTTTTT.

The chain carries TRBV5-1 and TRBJ1-2; perhaps TRBD1 as D (6 bases). CDR1 SGHRS and CDR2 YFSETQ come from the germline V gene. The V end lost 1 base, the J end lost 4 bases, and 14 bases lay between the germline ends. The CDR3 consists of 15 residues. The CDR3 protein is CASSLIGQTTYGYTF. The CDR3, as DNA: TGCGCCAGCAGCTTGATAGGACAGACGACCTATGGCTACACCTTC.